The TCR beta chain under discussion was sequenced for a study of CD8 T cells in Susac syndrome. The ends were cut back, 6 bases at V and 1 base at J, with 15 bases in the middle. Germline V gives CDR1 GTSNPN, CDR2 SVGIG (reference sequence). The CDR3 consists of 14 residues. TEMRA cells were FACS-enriched, and CD8+ and CD4+ T cells were isolated negatively. With random hexamers, reverse transcription was performed on about 0.5 to 1 ug of RNA. TCRdb redid the calling of the immunoSEQ multiplex PCR reads with MiXCR, one entry per CDR3 protein. The table lists about 240,000 distinct CDR3 sequences, around 96% of them singletons.

The chain is built from TRBV30 and TRBJ1-1; D remains ambiguous. Sample: CD4+ T cells from PBMCs. The TCR sequence derives from a human donor with Susac syndrome. The DNA for the CDR3 is TGTGCCTGCCATAGACGGGGAAGGAACACTGAAGCTTTCTTT. Its protein product is CACHRRGRNTEAFF. Variable domain in full (rest from reference TRBV30 and TRBJ1-1): SQTIHQWPATLVQPVGSPLSLECTVEGTSNPNLYWYRQAAGRGLQLLFYSVGIGQISSEVPQNLSASRPQDRQFILSSKKLLLSDSGFYLCACHRRGRNTEAFFGQGTRLTVV.